The sequence of this TCR beta chain was determined in a study of cytomegalovirus exposure and HLA in healthy donors (dated by TCRdb to 2015 to 2018). Looking at the study overall: In an earlier analysis of several hundred of the donors, roughly 300 Gb of sequence data and just under 120 million unique TCR beta sequences from 150 million to 200 million T cells were reported. An early release covering over 500 HLA-typed donors comprised roughly 300 gigabases of sequencing data and tens of millions of unique TCR sequences. On average, around 230,000 unique TCR beta nucleotide sequences were sequenced per donor among fewer than 500 genotyped donors of the cohort, with around 19% of those sequences being non-productive. To decide whether each TCR beta V gene segment behaved as functional or pseudogenic, an earlier analysis of some 570 of the donors relied on high-throughput TCR beta sequencing. Rather than using new phenotypic data, the later analysis identified candidate immune exposures from TCR beta sequences and from how often those sequences occurred across donors. A later genetic analysis used genome-wide SNP genotypes for about 65% of the 666 donors, treating that subset as a discovery cohort. Of the 350 to 450 genotyped donors, 81% were placed in the genetic ancestry cluster associated with self-reported Caucasian donors. All discovery cohort repertoires had been generated using a single sequencing platform. The study aimed to test whether cataloging public T cell receptors could reveal signatures of past pathogen exposure. In addition to the first cohort of roughly 670 subjects, a separate validation cohort of 130 or so different subjects was used. About five DR-DQ haplotypes were treated as single units for association and clustering because of strong linkage in the cohort. To study patterns of TCR occurrence, a later analysis re-analyzed previously published TCR beta repertoires from 666 donors and added high-resolution HLA genotyping. Typing coverage varied by locus: about 629-640 donors for A, B, C, DRB1 and DQB1; 522 for DQA1; more than 600 for DPA1; roughly 450 for DPB1. Alongside the repertoire data, information on donor age, sex, ethnicity and CMV serostatus was compiled. To predict cytomegalovirus infection status, the study combined high-throughput TCR immunosequencing, statistical association of individual TCRs with disease status, and machine learning. The T cell repertoires of several hundred subjects were profiled by immunosequencing and related to cytomegalovirus serostatus. HLA typing covered class I and class II loci at four-digit resolution. Findings and caveats that apply to the study as a whole: Presence/absence analyses assumed roughly uniform sequencing depth across donors, an assumption that may not hold. The study gave a list of some 150 TCR beta chains associated with cytomegalovirus. A later analysis associated 16,951 TCR beta sequences with specific HLA alleles at a false discovery rate of 0.05. A further reported finding was that TCR beta sequences accurately predicted the HLA-A and HLA-B alleles for most subjects in the first cohort. Because some donors lacked HLA typing at each locus, the association tests relied only on the typed subset. For the cohort, immune exposure information was limited to CMV serostatus. The 87-base-pair reads could not distinguish some IMGT-functional V segments, including TRBV6-2 and TRBV6-3, so those segments were excluded. Linkage disequilibrium might explain the correlated functional status among segregating V segments, but an unknown experimental factor could not be excluded. A group of highly shared sequence variants was considered likely to be a technical artifact of the sequencing pipeline. A later analysis found that HLA-associated TCR beta chains were more clonally expanded and had lower generation probabilities than equally common non-associated chains. Across donors, most TCR sequences were observed very rarely, whereas some public TCRs were present in many individuals. A later genetic analysis reported fewer N-insertions in productive TCRs among donors in an Asian-associated ancestry cluster than the 666-donor mean. In an earlier analysis of around 600 of the donors, most TCR beta V segments appeared in productive rearrangements about 87% or about 30% of the time, broadly matching IMGT annotations. V-gene and J-gene trimming of TCR beta chains was associated with a missense DCLRE1C variant in a later genetic analysis, and the association was replicated in an independent cohort. Several of the top co-occurrence clusters appeared to be linked to parvovirus B19, influenza, CMV and Epstein-Barr virus, according to a later analysis. When HLA alleles, especially DR and DQ, strongly co-occurred, TCR associations were difficult to assign to individual alleles. According to the authors, the approach could potentially be generalized to other disease states and immunological phenotypes. The cohort was sequenced for TCR beta chains only, and without alpha or paired-chain data the features that could be detected were limited. Most CMV-associated TCR beta chains appeared to be HLA-restricted in a later analysis, and the HLA associations seemed to be driven largely by CMV exposure. Because counts were too low, roughly 17 rarely observed V segments, including chromosome 9 orphons, were left out of the earlier analysis of several hundred of the donors. According to a later analysis, TCR association rates differed among HLA loci, with DRB1 alleles showing the most associated TCRs and HLA-C alleles showing the fewest. In vitro tests confirmed that a few of the cytomegalovirus-associated TCR beta chains recognize cytomegalovirus antigens. Cytomegalovirus status was reported to be diagnosed by the classifier with high specificity and sensitivity in both the original and validation cohorts.

This clone appeared once. The antigen it recognizes is unknown. Base qualities are not recorded, but no much larger clone differs from it by a single base. The cohort was made up of several hundred healthy bone marrow donors. At the time of sampling, every cohort member was nominally healthy, though immune exposures that went unrecorded were likely present. The donor was CMV seronegative and was included in the group of about 400 seronegative cohort members. Each donor provided a peripheral blood sample, and peripheral blood mononuclear cells were used for TCR beta sequencing. Genomic DNA was extracted from the blood cell samples with the Qiagen DNeasy Blood Extraction Kit. Receptor libraries were prepared by the immunoSEQ multiplex PCR assay. For the multiplex PCR, a mixture combining 60 forward primers for TCR Vbeta segments and 13 reverse primers for TCR Jbeta segments was used. The CDR3 region of rearranged TCR beta genes was amplified from genomic DNA by a multiplex PCR assay. The Illumina HiSeq System was used to sequence the amplified TCR beta libraries as 87-base-pair reads. The source study handled its data this way. Across the 670 or so repertoires, a later analysis counted roughly 84 million unique TCR beta chains, roughly 11 million of which were shared by at least two donors. To remove PCR and sequencing errors, raw reads were error-corrected and collapsed into unique sequences using a nearest-neighbor algorithm that merged closely related sequences. Alignment of CDR3 sequences to IMGT reference sequences was used to assign V, D and J gene segments. For a sequence to be retained, a match of at least six nucleotides to both a V gene segment and a J gene segment was required. Rearrangements were called productive when the CDR3 lacked stop codons and stayed in frame with V and J; all others were non-productive. Following IMGT convention, CDR3 was defined as the stretch from the second conserved V-encoded cysteine up to the conserved J-encoded phenylalanine. The earlier analysis of about 570 of the donors excluded any sequence lacking an unambiguous match to a single V gene segment. An earlier analysis of 587 of the donors classified V segments as functional when productive rearrangements were above 56.7% and as segregating when the standard deviation between donors was above 5%. A statistical classification framework was built for diagnosing cytomegalovirus status from the catalog of TCR beta chain sequences. In a later analysis, V and J genes were assigned by comparing TCR nucleotide sequences against IMGT/GENE-DB human TR gene sequences. Using the TCRdist pipeline, a later analysis assigned CDR3 sequences along with most-parsimonious VDJ recombination scenarios. A later analysis defined each TCR beta chain by its CDR3 amino acid sequence plus V-gene family, and excluded reads lacking a unique V-gene family. As a way to deal with suspected cross-contamination and a sequencing artifact, a later analysis dropped 640 or so nucleotide sequences that were highly shared and had low generation probability. For each public chain, a later analysis derived a clonal expansion index from normalized ranks of inferred template counts within each repertoire. Generation probabilities in a later analysis came from a VDJ recombination model fitted to out-of-frame rearrangements, and those results were checked against IGoR. A later analysis scored TCR-TCR, TCR-HLA and TCR-CMV co-occurrence with hypergeometric tests, applying a repertoire-size bias correction to TCR pairs. In a later analysis, false discovery rates were estimated by permuting HLA or CMV assignments 20 times. In a later analysis, co-occurring TCRs were grouped with DBSCAN, and TCRdist sequence similarity was added when clustering was performed within HLA-allele-positive subsets. Co-occurrence clustering excluded repertoires with fewer than 30,000 or more than 120,000 public chains, plus five with anomalous nucleotide sharing. TCRdb's version of the immuneACCESS table is confined to in-frame rearrangements and falls short of the full clone set. An unresolved V gene accounts for under half of the shortfall where checked; the remainder is of unknown origin. From that table come the V and J calls and clone size; the DNA was used to work out D and trimming. For this sample there are 200,000 or so clones; more than 80% appear just once. Of the sample, approximately 2.9% falls within the top ten clones.

The germline V gene (reference sequence) supplies CDR1 MNHEY and CDR2 SMNVEV. V gives up 11 bases and J gives up 5 bases, and the segment between their germline ends measures 19 bases. Spanning cysteine to phenylalanine, the CDR3 consists of 14 amino acids. This entry keeps only the CDR3 DNA: 42 bases, framed from base 1. This receptor was identified in a man aged 25-40 years in good health and CMV-seronegative. The sequence joins TRBV27 to TRBJ1-3; the D gene lacks a confident call. The material sequenced was PBMCs. The CDR3 region: CAHMVREKRNTIYF. The DNA sequence is as follows: TGTGCCCATATGGTGAGGGAGAAAAGAAACACCATATATTTT.